Below, one TCR beta chain is given with its context. Authors' analysis steps: The authors estimated nucleated cell counts from reference gene primer amplification. Measured with immunoSEQ multiplex PCR; TCRdb has only the in-frame clones, and not every one. V and J calls and clone size are copied from that table; D and trimming were computed from the DNA. The table has some 410,000 clones, 85% to 90% seen once. The data derive from a study of blood T cell repertoires in COVID-19. Germline loops: CDR1 GTSNPN, CDR2 SVGIG (reference sequence). The V and J ends lost 5 bases and 7 bases respectively, with 15 bases between them. The CDR3 has 13 residues.

The chain combines TRBV30 with TRBJ2-1; D is perhaps TRBD2 (7 bases). What was sequenced was PBMCs or T cells enriched from blood (not recorded which). This clonotype was obtained from a woman under 40 with acute COVID-19. The DNA for the CDR3 is TGTGCCTGGGGGAAGGGGGGGCGGAATGAGCAGTTCTTC. It encodes CAWGKGGRNEQFF.